The clone carrying this T cell receptor beta chain was recorded many times. As yet, its antigen is unknown. This record comes from a study of human T cells and chemical hapten exposure. General observations from the study: With regard to DPC sensitization, TCRs above 1 in 1000 frequency did not change.

As to time point: patch test 3, about 24 weeks after DPC sensitization. The treatment denotes: therapeutic diphenylcyclopropenone sensitization with weekly scalp DPC. TCRdb processed the RACE reads anew with MiXCR; each CDR3 protein has one entry. This table has about 82,000 distinct CDR3 sequences, 10% to 15% appearing once. Germline CDR1 and CDR2: LGHNA and YNFKEQ. The length of the CDR3 is 16 residues. V shed 4 bases and J 3 bases; nucleotides not matched to a gene: 8. The sequence was obtained from a woman in her fifties or sixties with alopecia areata. Some clones in this sample may be carry-over from other donors' samples. The chain has TRBV4-2 and TRBJ2-1; 8 nucleotides line up with TRBD2. This material consisted of whole blood, taken in connection with sensitization to the hapten diphenylcyclopropenone (DPC). The CDR3 DNA is TGTGCCAGCAGCCCCCCGGGACTAGTTAGCTACAATGAGCAGTTCTTC. The encoded protein is CASSPPGLVSYNEQFF.